The 3 T cell receptor beta chains given below trace back to one sample, sequenced in a study of T cells in narcolepsy. The table came from immunoSEQ multiplex PCR; TCRdb's copy has only in-frame clones and leaves some out. The table lists about 30,000 clones, approximately 83% of them singletons, with around 0.91% in the top ten. Sequencing was performed on CD45RA- memory CD4+ T cells from PBMCs. The receptor set was obtained from a human donor with narcolepsy.

This chain links TRBV7-2 with TRBJ1-6; 11 bases are shared with TRBD1. The junction had 6 bases not matched to a gene; V was cut back by 5 bases and J by 9 bases. Germline loops: CDR1 SGHTA, CDR2 FQGNSA. The CDR3 is made up of 15 amino acids. The CDR3 here is CASSPTGTGGSPLHF. CDR3 bases: TGTGCCAGCAGCCCAACCGGGACAGGGGGTTCACCCCTCCACTTT.

This chain joins TRBV4-1 and TRBJ2-2; 9 bases agree with TRBD1. The junction had 8 bases not matched to a gene; V was cut back by 0 bases and J by 3 bases. This CDR3 contains 18 residues. Germline assignment: CDR1 MGHRA and CDR2 YSYEKL. The CDR3 loop reads CASSQEEGGTGYTGELFF. CDR3 DNA: TGCGCCAGCAGCCAAGAAGAAGGGGGGACAGGGTACACCGGGGAGCTGTTTTTT.

The CDR3 sequence: CASSPGMDYEKLFF. CDR3 nucleotide sequence: TGTGCCAGCAGTCCCGGGATGGATTATGAAAAACTGTTTTTT. The chain employs TRBV6-6 and TRBJ1-4; D gene uncertain. The CDR3 covers 14 residues. V was cut by 5 bases and J by 6 bases, with 13 bases left in between. Germline-derived CDR1 and CDR2 are MNHNY and SVGAGI (reference sequence).